Following are 32 T cell receptor beta chains from one sample sequenced in a study of chemoradiotherapy in HPV16-positive cancers. TCRdb keeps only in-frame clones here, not all; method: immunoSEQ multiplex PCR. The data contain under 2,000 clones, 70% to 90% of them singletons. The input for sequencing was tumor tissue, taken from a patient who underwent chemoradiotherapy. These receptors were collected from a human donor with HPV-associated anogenital cancer.

V is TRBV12-2 and J is TRBJ1-6. TRBV12-2 is a known pseudogene. The CDR3 consists of 24 residues. This CDR3 reads CASRLCERRGLEAGRCSYNSPLHF. CDR3 DNA: TGTGCAAGTCGCTTATGTGAACGGCGGGGACTCGAGGCAGGGAGATGCTCCTATAATTCACCCCTCCACTTT.

V and J are TRBV7-9 and TRBJ1-1, with D maybe TRBD1 (5 bases). This CDR3 is 13 amino acids long. Looked up from germline, CDR1 is SEHNR and CDR2 is FQNEAQ (reference sequence). With 5 bases removed from V and 7 bases from J, the gap between germline ends came to 14 bases. CDR3 nucleotide sequence: TGTGCCAGCAGCACGGCCCAGGGTAGTGAAGCTTTCTTT. As protein: CASSTAQGSEAFF.

The chain is built from TRBV4-3 and TRBJ1-3; D possibly corresponds to TRBD1 (5 bases). Trimming left V 3 bases short and J 0 bases short, with 9 bases between. Germline values: CDR1 LGHNA, CDR2 YSLEER. This CDR3 has 15 residues. This chain's CDR3 is CASSQTEHSGNTIYF. The CDR3 coding sequence is TGCGCCAGCAGCCAGACAGAGCACTCTGGAAACACCATATATTTT.

The genes are TRBV18 and TRBJ2-3, with 7 bases aligning to TRBD2. Trimming at V came to 3 bases and at J to 2 bases, leaving 5 bases not matched to a gene. There are 15 residues in the CDR3. Per the germline V gene, CDR1 is KGHSH and CDR2 is LQKENI. CDR3 bases: TGTGCCAGCTCACCTGAACAGCGGGACACAGATACGCAGTATTTT. This translates into CASSPEQRDTDTQYF.

The chain recombines TRBV25-1 with TRBJ1-2; 10 positions match TRBD1. The CDR3 extends over 14 amino acids. After removal of 8 bases from V and 4 bases from J, the junction contained 7 bases not matched to a gene. Germline assignment: CDR1 MGHDK and CDR2 SYGVNS. In DNA form, the CDR3 reads TGTGCCAGCGGGGGGACAGGGGACTTCTATGGCTACACCTTC. Translating it yields CASGGTGDFYGYTF.

This chain joins TRBV19 and TRBJ1-1; 11 bases are a match to TRBD1. V dropped 5 bases and J dropped 11; count of bases not matched to a gene: 7. This CDR3 is built from 13 residues. Germline V gene sequence: CDR1 LNHDA, CDR2 SQIVND (reference sequence). DNA for the CDR3: TGTGCCAGTAGTCATGGACAGGGGGCTTCGGCTTTCTTT. Its protein is CASSHGQGASAFF. Full variable domain (remainder filled in from reference TRBV19 and TRBJ1-1): DGGITQSPKYLFRKEGQNVTLSCEQNLNHDAMYWYRQDPGQGLRLIYYSQIVNDFQKGDIAEGYSVSREKKESFPLTVTSAQKNPTAFYLCASSHGQGASAFFGQGTRLTVV.

The chain is built from TRBV10-1 and TRBJ2-3; a possible D gene is TRBD2 (6 bases). Germline values: CDR1 WNHNN, CDR2 SYGVQD (reference sequence). The CDR3 extends over 15 amino acids. Trimming removed 3 bases from V and 2 bases from J, with 12 bases in between. The DNA for the CDR3 is TGCGCCAGCAGTGACGGGGGAGGATCCACAGATACGCAGTATTTT. Amino acid sequence: CASSDGGGSTDTQYF.

This clone has only one observation. This CDR3 reads CASSLPTGSREQYF. As DNA, the CDR3 is TGTGCCAGCAGCTTACCGACTGGGTCGAGGGAGCAGTACTTC. This chain joins TRBV7-8 and TRBJ2-7; D call uncertain. V lost 2 bases and J lost 7, with 15 bases in between. CDR1 and CDR2 from the germline V gene are SGHVS and FQNEAQ. This CDR3 has 14 residues.

The chain combines TRBV18 with TRBJ2-1; 10 nucleotides line up with TRBD2. This CDR3 is built from 16 residues. Trimming removed 5 bases from V and 3 bases from J; junction bases left unmatched: 7. Germline V gene lookup returns CDR1 KGHSH and CDR2 LQKENI. CDR3 amino acids: CASSDPQRGGYNEQFF. The CDR3 DNA reads as TGTGCCAGCTCAGACCCCCAGCGGGGGGGCTACAATGAGCAGTTCTTC.

This clone was seen once. The V and J genes are TRBV30 and TRBJ1-2; a weak D match, TRBD1 (5 bases). Germline V lookup: CDR1 GTSNPN, CDR2 SVGIG (reference sequence). The CDR3 spans 12 residues. Trimming took 3 bases from V and 6 from J, leaving 11 bases between them. The chain's CDR3 is CAWRGDGDGYTF. The CDR3 DNA sequence: TGTGCCTGGAGAGGGGACGGCGATGGCTACACCTTC.

The chain combines TRBV7-2 with TRBJ2-7; D is undetermined. Germline V gives CDR1 SGHTA, CDR2 FQGNSA. Trimming shortened V by 5 bases and J by 3 bases, and 8 bases separated the two germline ends. This CDR3 region has 12 residues. For the CDR3, the DNA is TGTGCCAGCAGCCGCACGGGCTACGAGCAGTACTTC. This gives the protein CASSRTGYEQYF.

The chain is built from TRBV5-4 and TRBJ1-2, with D unclear. The CDR3 extends over 14 amino acids. In germline, CDR1 is SGHNT, CDR2 YYREEE (reference sequence). The ends were cut back, 1 base at V and 4 bases at J, with 11 bases in the middle. The CDR3 region is CASSLSGVSYGYTF. Here the CDR3 DNA reads TGTGCCAGCAGCTTGTCGGGAGTAAGCTATGGCTACACCTTC.

This clone was recorded a few times. The chain links TRBV5-1 to TRBJ2-3; D remains ambiguous. V dropped 6 bases and J dropped 5 bases, with 7 bases sitting between them. The CDR3 consists of 11 residues. Germline CDR1 is SGHRS and CDR2 is YFSETQ. CDR3 loop: CASTLGDTQYF. In DNA, the CDR3 is TGCGCCAGCACCCTGGGAGATACGCAGTATTTT.

This rearrangement joins TRBV5-6 to TRBJ2-3; 12 nucleotides line up with TRBD2. CDR1 SGHDT and CDR2 YYEEEE come from the germline V gene. V trimming: 4 bases; J trimming: 4 bases; junction bases outside the gene matches: 7. The CDR3 extends over 16 amino acids. Here the CDR3 reads CASSRASGGVSDTQYF. The CDR3 nucleotides read TGTGCCAGCAGCCGCGCTAGCGGGGGGGTATCAGATACGCAGTATTTT.

The rearrangement uses TRBV11-2 and TRBJ2-7; D remains unclear. This CDR3 comprises 12 residues. V shed 2 bases and J shed 3 bases, with 5 bases lying between them. The germline CDR1 and CDR2 sequences are SGHAT and FQNNGV. The CDR3 region has the DNA TGTGCCAGCAGCTTAAGTTTCTACGAGCAGTACTTC. The encoded protein is CASSLSFYEQYF.

This clone was observed a handful of times. The rearrangement joins TRBV29-1 to TRBJ2-7; 7 bases line up with TRBD1. V dropped 7 bases and J dropped 7; count of bases not matched to a gene: 7. Looked up from germline, CDR1 is SQVTM and CDR2 is ANQGSEA. The CDR3 sequence is 11 residues long. The DNA for the CDR3 is TGCAGCGGTGGACAGGTCGGGGAGCAGTACTTC. Translation: CSGGQVGEQYF.

The chain recombines TRBV5-4 with TRBJ1-1, with a weak D call TRBD1 (6 bases). The CDR3 has 14 amino acids. The ends were cut back, 3 bases at V and 0 bases at J, with 9 bases in the middle. Per the germline V gene, CDR1 is SGHNT and CDR2 is YYREEE (reference sequence). The CDR3 here is CASSSGQMNTEAFF. The CDR3, as DNA: TGTGCCAGCAGCTCGGGACAAATGAACACTGAAGCTTTCTTT.

V is TRBV7-9 and J is TRBJ2-5; D possibly uses TRBD1 or TRBD2 (6 bases each). Deletions cut 4 bases from V and 5 bases from J, with 20 bases between. The germline gives CDR1 SEHNR, CDR2 FQNEAQ (reference sequence). The CDR3 is made up of 16 amino acids. DNA for the CDR3: TGTGCCAGCAGCTCGGGGGCAGTTGGGACGAGGGAGACCCAGTACTTC. This codes for CASSSGAVGTRETQYF.

This clone was picked up a small number of times. V and J are TRBV5-4 and TRBJ2-3, with TRBD2 matching over 11 bases. This CDR3 spans 16 amino acids. With 4 bases clipped from V and 2 bases from J, the junction kept 6 bases outside the gene matches. Germline V gene lookup returns CDR1 SGHNT and CDR2 YYREEE (reference sequence). For the CDR3, the DNA is TGTGCCAGCAGCATACTAGCGGGGGCCCACACAGATACGCAGTATTTT. It specifies CASSILAGAHTDTQYF.

The gene calls are TRBV5-1 and TRBJ2-4, with 8 bases matching TRBD1. The ends lost 4 bases at V and 0 bases at J; junction bases unmatched: 6. The V gene's germline CDR1 is SGHRS and CDR2 YFSETQ. This CDR3 has 16 amino acids. The DNA of the CDR3 is TGCGCCAGCAGCGTCACAGGGGGTTCAGCCAAAAACATTCAGTACTTC. This gives the protein CASSVTGGSAKNIQYF. The full variable domain, rest sourced from reference TRBV5-1 and TRBJ2-4, is KAGVTQTPRYLIKTRGQQVTLSCSPISGHRSVSWYQQTPGQGLQFLFEYFSETQRNKGNFPGRFSGRQFSNSRSEMNVSTLELGDSALYLCASSVTGGSAKNIQYFGAGTRLSVL.

The chain is built from TRBV28 and TRBJ1-2; 7 nucleotides match TRBD1. Germline V gene lookup returns CDR1 MDHEN and CDR2 SYDVKM. This CDR3 is 15 amino acids long. V trimming: 4 bases; J trimming: 9 bases; junction bases outside the gene matches: 14. The CDR3 region has the DNA TGTGCCAGCAGTTCTCCAACACTTGACAGGGCTAGCTACACCTTC. Protein sequence: CASSSPTLDRASYTF.

The chain carries TRBV7-9 and TRBJ1-6; TRBD1 might be the D (5 bases). Germline assignment: CDR1 SEHNR and CDR2 FQNEAQ (reference sequence). Trimming removed 3 bases at V and 7 bases at J, with 10 bases between. This CDR3 comprises 14 residues. CDR3 sequence: CASSLGLRNSPLHF. In DNA, the CDR3 is TGTGCCAGCAGCTTGGGACTCCGGAATTCACCCCTCCACTTT.

This clone was observed a single time. This rearrangement joins TRBV7-3 to TRBJ2-4, with D possibly TRBD1 on 6 matching bases. The CDR3 extends over 13 amino acids. The V gene's germline CDR1 is SGHTA and CDR2 FQGTGA. V dropped 5 bases and J dropped 7 bases, with 12 bases sitting between them. CDR3 sequence: CASSPPGVNIQYF. In DNA form, the CDR3 reads TGTGCCAGCAGCCCCCCAGGGGTGAACATTCAGTACTTC.

This clone has a handful of counts. The CDR3, as DNA: TGTGCCAGCAGCTTAGGGACAGATGGCTACACCTTC. It encodes CASSLGTDGYTF. The chain carries TRBV7-9 and TRBJ1-2, with D possibly matching TRBD1 (6 bases). The germline V gene encodes CDR1 SEHNR and CDR2 FQNEAQ (reference sequence). Deletions cut 1 base from V and 6 bases from J, with 6 bases between. CDR3 size: 12 residues. The whole variable domain, filled in from reference TRBV7-9 and TRBJ1-2, reads DTGVSQNPRHKITKRGQNVTFRCDPISEHNRLYWYRQTLGQGPEFLTYFQNEAQLEKSRLLSDRFSAERPKGSFSTLEIQRTEQGDSAMYLCASSLGTDGYTFGSGTRLTVV.

The J gene is TRBJ1-2, the V gene TRBV30; unclear D gene. Germline V lookup: CDR1 GTSNPN, CDR2 SVGIG (reference sequence). The CDR3 sequence is 14 residues long. V dropped 2 bases and J dropped 0 bases, with 10 bases sitting between them. CDR3 sequence: CAWSKTATNYGYTF. The CDR3 region has the DNA TGTGCCTGGAGTAAGACGGCTACTAACTATGGCTACACCTTC.

This rearrangement joins TRBV5-1 to TRBJ2-7; TRBD2 matches 7 bases. Germline-derived CDR1 and CDR2 are SGHRS and YFSETQ. This CDR3 is 12 amino acids long. J lost 7 bases, V lost 4 bases, and 5 bases had no gene match. The CDR3 DNA follows: TGCGCCAGCAGCAACCAGGGAGGGGAGCAGTACTTC. Translation gives CASSNQGGEQYF.

This clone was observed once. The chain is built from TRBV6-1 and TRBJ2-7, with D possibly TRBD1 on 6 matching bases. The ends were cut back, 6 bases at V and 4 bases at J, with 13 bases in the middle. The CDR3 length is 13 residues. CDR1 and CDR2 (germline): MNHNS, SASEGT. The CDR3, as DNA: TGTGCCAGCAGGACTGGGGACAAGTACGAGCAGTACTTC. Protein sequence: CASRTGDKYEQYF.

The CDR3 DNA sequence: TGTGCCAGCAGCTTAACCGGGGGGGGCTACACCTTC. Its translation is CASSLTGGGYTF. The chain couples TRBV7-9 to TRBJ1-2, with a weak D call TRBD1 (5 bases). V lost 2 bases and J lost 8, with 9 bases in between. This CDR3 is 12 amino acids long. Germline values: CDR1 SEHNR, CDR2 FQNEAQ (reference sequence).

The chain joins TRBV28 to TRBJ2-7; 14 positions agree with TRBD2. The CDR3 totals 14 residues. CDR1 and CDR2 (germline): MDHEN, SYDVKM. Unmatched junction bases numbered 7, after V lost 8 bases and J lost 7 bases. The CDR3 is CASRLAGGPREQYF. Here the CDR3 DNA reads TGTGCCAGCCGACTAGCGGGGGGGCCGAGGGAGCAGTACTTC. Drawing the rest from reference TRBV28 and TRBJ2-7, the complete variable domain is DVKVTQSSRYLVKRTGEKVFLECVQDMDHENMFWYRQDPGLGLRLIYFSYDVKMKEKGDIPEGYSVSREKKERFSLILESASTNQTSMYLCASRLAGGPREQYFGPGTRLTVT.

The chain is built from TRBV5-1 and TRBJ2-7; weak D call: TRBD2 (5 bases). Germline V gene lookup returns CDR1 SGHRS and CDR2 YFSETQ. The CDR3 length is 15 residues. The V gene lost 2 bases and the J gene lost 2 bases, with 14 bases spanning the gap. CDR3 residues: CASSFLGGRTYEQYF. CDR3 DNA sequence: TGCGCCAGCAGCTTCCTAGGAGGTCGGACCTACGAGCAGTACTTC.

V usage is TRBV5-1 and J usage is TRBJ2-2; D not certain. Trimming left V 2 bases short and J 4 bases short, with 9 bases between. The CDR3 consists of 14 residues. Germline V gene sequence: CDR1 SGHRS, CDR2 YFSETQ. The CDR3 nucleotides are TGCGCCAGCAGCTTTAAGGGCTTCACCGGGGAGCTGTTTTTT. Translated, it gives CASSFKGFTGELFF.

In DNA, the CDR3 is TGTGCCAGCAGCTTAGCTGGGCTAGCGGACCTGTACGAGCAGTACTTC. Translated: CASSLAGLADLYEQYF. This chain links TRBV7-2 with TRBJ2-7; 7 nucleotides align to TRBD2. From germline, CDR1 is SGHTA and CDR2 FQGNSA. CDR3 length equals 16 residues. V shed 0 bases, J shed 4 bases, and the junction held 9 bases outside the gene matches.